These T cell receptor beta chains were read from a single sample in a study of T cells in Graves' hyperthyroidism and ophthalmopathy. TCRdb processed the multiplex PCR reads anew with MiXCR; each CDR3 protein has one entry. In the table there are about 570,000 distinct CDR3 sequences, 46% of which are singletons. Sequencing was carried out using peripheral blood or thyroid tissue (not recorded which). Receptors originate from an adult woman with Graves' disease, either hyperthyroidism or ophthalmopathy (not recorded which). Both conserved end residues are trimmed from each CDR3.

>TRBJ2-1|TRBV12-3/TRBV12-4
ASSLGGTGNEQF
>TRBJ2-5|TRBV7-2
ASSPHWAQETQY
>TRBJ2-5|TRBV15
ATSKRTSGETQY
>TRBJ2-3|TRBV20-1
STREVSDTQY
>TRBJ1-1|TRBV20-1
SATRLGAGPNTEAF
>TRBJ2-7|TRBV27
ASSLGSRSYGQY
>TRBJ2-2|TRBV5-4
ASSDGQGSGELF
>TRBJ1-2|TRBV14
ASSTYRASRRYT
>TRBJ1-1|TRBV12-3/TRBV12-4
ATAGRTEAF
>TRBJ2-3|TRBV5-4
ASSPGGTVTDTQY
>TRBJ2-5|TRBV7-8
ASSPNWETQY
>TRBJ2-5|TRBV28
AASKGDLGGETQY
>TRBJ1-4|TRBV11-2
ASSPGWGEKLF
>TRBJ1-1|TRBV12-3/TRBV12-4
ASSFSDGTEAF